The TCR beta chain under discussion was sequenced for a study of CD8+CD57+ T cells in acquired aplastic anemia (dated by TCRdb to 2016 to 2019). Regarding the research as a whole: DNA extracted from sorted CD4+ and CD8+ cells had a mean of roughly 3.3 ug, with a range of roughly 0.18 to 27.4 ug. A CD8+CD57+ expansion meant a frequency higher than the mean frequency seen in healthy subjects.

From a lookup of the germline V gene, CDR1 and CDR2 are SGHAT and FQNNGV. CDR3 length: 16 amino acids, cysteine to phenylalanine. CDR3 DNA is the only sequence kept; it has 48 bases, read in frame from the first base. Between the V and J ends, shortened by 3 bases and 1 base respectively, the junction contains 15 bases. Patients chosen for sequencing had shown expansion of CD8+CD57+ cells by flow cytometry. All patients had severe acquired aplastic anemia diagnosed by International Study of Aplastic Anemia and Agranulocytosis and Camitta criteria. Patients had received no therapy at the time of blood sampling. In the study, sorted CD4+ and CD8+ blood T cells from patients with severe aplastic anemia and from healthy subjects underwent deep sequencing of TCR repertoires. In the USA, patient enrollment took place under clinicaltrials.gov protocols 00001620, 01623167, 00001397, 00071045, 00081523 and 00961064. Ficoll-Paque density gradient centrifugation was used to isolate peripheral blood mononuclear cells. Before DNA extraction, CD4+ and CD8+ T cells were sorted by FACS or by magnetic beads.

In its sample, this clonotype was seen many times. Its antigen target is currently unknown. Base qualities are not at hand, and no much larger clone is one base apart. Genomic DNA served as template for TCR beta VDJ combination and CDR3 sequence profiling. An Illumina HiSeq 2000 was used for TCR repertoire sequencing. As for the original processing: TRBV/TRBJ rearrangement plots, CDR3 size and DJ length profiles, and Simpson's diversity index were used to assess repertoires. The most abundant DNA sequence in the deep sequencing data was taken as the immunodominant clone. CDR3 amino acid sequences were checked for sharing across subjects and were also compared against the VDJdb database and published repertoires. The public reads were run again by TCRdb, first through fastp at Q25 and then through MiXCR, and only productive beta chains were kept. Each CDR3 protein gets just one entry, which takes the most common genes and DNA from the rows behind it. The V and J calls, along with clone size, are taken from TCRdb and not from the paper's own processing. In this sample the table shows roughly 240,000 distinct CDR3 sequences, around 43% of which occur a single time. The top ten clonotypes cover roughly 8% of the sample.

Summary of the overall study and its limitations: Twenty-nine CD8+ CDR3 sequences were shared between patients and controls but appeared highly expressed in patients and within their immunodominant clones. Between patients and healthy controls, no significant difference in CD8+ Simpson's diversity was found (P=0.060).

The sequence is built from TRBV11-2 and TRBJ1-1, and the D gene may be TRBD1, 5 bases matching. The sample taken for sequencing was sorted CD4+, CD8+, or CD8+CD57+ T cells (not recorded which) from PBMCs. This clonotype was sampled from a human donor with aplastic anemia. The DNA sequence follows: TGTGCCAGCAGCTTTAGGACACCGACCCCGAACACTGAAGCTTTCTTT. It translates to CASSFRTPTPNTEAFF.